This T cell receptor (beta chain) derives from a study of OX40 agonist ivuxolimab in advanced cancers. Study summary: Subjects had a mean age of around 60 years, with a range of about 23 to 90; more than 70% were male.

Study results and caveats: Expanded clones were, on average, more numerous in CD8+ T cells than in CD4+.

On this clone: What it binds is unknown.

Using immunoSEQ multiplex PCR, the repertoire was profiled, and TCRdb retains in-frame clones only, with some absent. The profile covers tens of thousands of clones, with about nine tenths appearing a single time and over 15% taken by the ten largest. Germline loops: CDR1 MNHEY, CDR2 SMNVEV (reference sequence). The CDR3 is 14 residues long. V gave up 5 bases and J gave up 0 bases, with 10 bases separating them. The V and J genes are TRBV27 and TRBJ1-1, with unresolved D. This material consisted of CD4+ or CD8+ T cells sorted from blood, taken in a trial of the OX40 agonist ivuxolimab. The origin of this receptor is an adult with an advanced solid tumor such as melanoma, head and neck, liver or kidney cancer. In DNA form, the CDR3 reads TGTGCCAGCAGTCCAAGCGGTGTGAACACTGAAGCTTTCTTT. This encodes CASSPSGVNTEAFF.